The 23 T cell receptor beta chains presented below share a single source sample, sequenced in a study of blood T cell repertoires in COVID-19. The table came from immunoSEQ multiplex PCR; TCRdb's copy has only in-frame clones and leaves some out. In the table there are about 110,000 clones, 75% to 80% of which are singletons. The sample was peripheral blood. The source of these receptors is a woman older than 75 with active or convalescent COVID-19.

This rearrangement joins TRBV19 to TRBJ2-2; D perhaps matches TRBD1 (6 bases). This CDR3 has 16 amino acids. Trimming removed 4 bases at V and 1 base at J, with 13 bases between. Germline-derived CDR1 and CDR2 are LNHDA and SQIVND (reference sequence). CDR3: CASSTPPGQNTGELFF. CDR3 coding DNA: TGTGCCAGTAGTACACCACCGGGACAGAACACCGGGGAGCTGTTTTTT.

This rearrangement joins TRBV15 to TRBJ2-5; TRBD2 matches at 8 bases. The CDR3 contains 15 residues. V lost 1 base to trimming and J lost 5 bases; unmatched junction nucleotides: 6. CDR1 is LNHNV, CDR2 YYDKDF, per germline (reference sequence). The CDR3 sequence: CATSRVPAGEETQYF. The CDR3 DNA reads TGTGCCACCAGCAGAGTCCCAGCGGGAGAGGAGACCCAGTACTTC. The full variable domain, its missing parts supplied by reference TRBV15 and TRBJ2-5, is DAMVIQNPRYQVTQFGKPVTLSCSQTLNHNVMYWYQQKSSQAPKLLFHYYDKDFNNEADTPDNFQSRRPNTSFCFLDIRSPGLGDTAMYLCATSRVPAGEETQYFGPGTRLLVL.

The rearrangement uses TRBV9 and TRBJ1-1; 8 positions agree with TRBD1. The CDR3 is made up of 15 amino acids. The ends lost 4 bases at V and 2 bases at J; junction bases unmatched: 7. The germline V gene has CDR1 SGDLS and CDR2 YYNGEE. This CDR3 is CASSPLGQGNTEAFF. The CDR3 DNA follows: TGTGCCAGCAGCCCGCTCGGACAGGGCAACACTGAAGCTTTCTTT. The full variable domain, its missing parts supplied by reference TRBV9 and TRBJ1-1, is DSGVTQTPKHLITATGQRVTLRCSPRSGDLSVYWYQQSLDQGLQFLIQYYNGEERAKGNILERFSAQQFPDLHSELNLSSLELGDSALYFCASSPLGQGNTEAFFGQGTRLTVV.

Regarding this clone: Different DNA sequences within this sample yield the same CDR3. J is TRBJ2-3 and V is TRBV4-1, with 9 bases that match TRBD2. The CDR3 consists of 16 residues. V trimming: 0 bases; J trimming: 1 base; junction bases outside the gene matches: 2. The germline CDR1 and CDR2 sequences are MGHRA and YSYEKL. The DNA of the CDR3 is TGCGCCAGCAGCCAAGAGTTAGCGGGGGGCACAGATACGCAGTATTTT. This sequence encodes CASSQELAGGTDTQYF.

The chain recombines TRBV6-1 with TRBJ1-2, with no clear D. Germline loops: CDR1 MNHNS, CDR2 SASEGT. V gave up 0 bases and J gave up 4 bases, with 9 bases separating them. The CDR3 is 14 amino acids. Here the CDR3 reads CASSEAGGSYGYTF. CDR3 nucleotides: TGTGCCAGCAGTGAAGCGGGCGGGTCCTATGGCTACACCTTC.

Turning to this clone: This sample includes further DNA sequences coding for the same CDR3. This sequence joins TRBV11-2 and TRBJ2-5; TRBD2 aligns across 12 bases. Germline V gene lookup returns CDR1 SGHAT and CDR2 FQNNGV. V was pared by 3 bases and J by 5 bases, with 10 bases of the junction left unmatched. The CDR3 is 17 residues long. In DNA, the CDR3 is TGTGCCAGCAGCTTGGGATCTGGACTAGCGGGAAAGGAGACCCAGTACTTC. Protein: CASSLGSGLAGKETQYF.

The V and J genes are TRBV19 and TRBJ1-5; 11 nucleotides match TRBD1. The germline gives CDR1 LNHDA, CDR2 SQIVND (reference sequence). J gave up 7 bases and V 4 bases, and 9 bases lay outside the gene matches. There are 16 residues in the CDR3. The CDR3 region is CASSRGGQGAGQPQHF. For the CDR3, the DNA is TGTGCCAGTAGTAGGGGAGGACAGGGGGCTGGACAGCCCCAGCATTTT. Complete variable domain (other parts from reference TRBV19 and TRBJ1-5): DGGITQSPKYLFRKEGQNVTLSCEQNLNHDAMYWYRQDPGQGLRLIYYSQIVNDFQKGDIAEGYSVSREKKESFPLTVTSAQKNPTAFYLCASSRGGQGAGQPQHFGDGTRLSIL.

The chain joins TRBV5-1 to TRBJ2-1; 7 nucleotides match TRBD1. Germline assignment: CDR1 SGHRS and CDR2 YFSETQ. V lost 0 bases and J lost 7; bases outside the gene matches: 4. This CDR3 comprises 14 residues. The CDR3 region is CASSLAHRGNEQFF. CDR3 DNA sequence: TGCGCCAGCAGCTTGGCGCACAGGGGAAATGAGCAGTTCTTC.

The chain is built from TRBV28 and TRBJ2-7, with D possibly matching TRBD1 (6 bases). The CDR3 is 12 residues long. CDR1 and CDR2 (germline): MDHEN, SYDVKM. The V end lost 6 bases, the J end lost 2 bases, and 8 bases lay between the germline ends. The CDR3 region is CASRGTPYEQYF. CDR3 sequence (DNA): TGTGCCAGCAGAGGGACACCCTACGAGCAGTACTTC.

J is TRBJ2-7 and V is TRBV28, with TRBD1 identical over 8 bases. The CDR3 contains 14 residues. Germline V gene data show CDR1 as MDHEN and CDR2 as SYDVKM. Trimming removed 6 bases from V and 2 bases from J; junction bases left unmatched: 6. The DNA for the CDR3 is TGTGCCAGCAGCCGGACAGGGTCTGCCTACGAGCAGTACTTC. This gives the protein CASSRTGSAYEQYF.

In DNA, the CDR3 is TGTGCCAGCAGCGTCGACCAGGGCTCCTACAATGAGCAGTTCTTC. Encoded protein: CASSVDQGSYNEQFF. The V gene is TRBV9, the J gene TRBJ2-1; D might be TRBD1 (5 bases). V was pared by 2 bases and J by 0 bases, with 9 bases between. Germline assignment: CDR1 SGDLS and CDR2 YYNGEE. The CDR3 totals 15 residues. The full variable domain, rest sourced from reference TRBV9 and TRBJ2-1, is DSGVTQTPKHLITATGQRVTLRCSPRSGDLSVYWYQQSLDQGLQFLIQYYNGEERAKGNILERFSAQQFPDLHSELNLSSLELGDSALYFCASSVDQGSYNEQFFGPGTRLTVL.

The CDR3 region has the DNA TGTGCCAGCAGCATTAGCGGGCTTACCTACGAGCAGTACTTC. Its protein is CASSISGLTYEQYF. The chain links TRBV7-2 to TRBJ2-7; TRBD2 agrees at 7 bases. Per germline, CDR1 SGHTA and CDR2 FQGNSA. With V trimmed by 5 bases and J by 2 bases, 6 bases remained unmatched. The CDR3 has 14 residues.

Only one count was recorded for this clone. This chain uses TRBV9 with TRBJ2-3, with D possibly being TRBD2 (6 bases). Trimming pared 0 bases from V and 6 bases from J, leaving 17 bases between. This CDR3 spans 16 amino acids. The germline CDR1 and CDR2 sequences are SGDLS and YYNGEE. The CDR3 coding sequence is TGTGCCAGCAGCGTAGACCCAGTCTGGGCGGGGGATACGCAGTATTTT. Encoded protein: CASSVDPVWAGDTQYF.

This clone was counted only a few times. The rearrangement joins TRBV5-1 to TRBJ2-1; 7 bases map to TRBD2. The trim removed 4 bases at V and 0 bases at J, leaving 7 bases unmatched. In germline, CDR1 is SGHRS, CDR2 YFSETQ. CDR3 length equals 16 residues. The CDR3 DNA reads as TGCGCCAGCAGCCCAGAGAGCGGGAACTCCTACAATGAGCAGTTCTTC. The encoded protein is CASSPESGNSYNEQFF.

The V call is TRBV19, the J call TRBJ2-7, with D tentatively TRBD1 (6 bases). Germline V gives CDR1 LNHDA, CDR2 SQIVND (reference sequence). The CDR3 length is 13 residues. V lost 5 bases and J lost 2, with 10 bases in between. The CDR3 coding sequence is TGTGCCAGTAGTCCGACAGGAGCCTACGAGCAGTACTTC. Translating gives CASSPTGAYEQYF.

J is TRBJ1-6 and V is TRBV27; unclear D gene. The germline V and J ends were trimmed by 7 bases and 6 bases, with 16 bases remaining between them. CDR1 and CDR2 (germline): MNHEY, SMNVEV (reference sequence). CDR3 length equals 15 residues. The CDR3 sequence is CASTSGRAVNSPLHF. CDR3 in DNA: TGTGCCAGCACTTCAGGCAGAGCAGTTAATTCACCCCTCCACTTT.

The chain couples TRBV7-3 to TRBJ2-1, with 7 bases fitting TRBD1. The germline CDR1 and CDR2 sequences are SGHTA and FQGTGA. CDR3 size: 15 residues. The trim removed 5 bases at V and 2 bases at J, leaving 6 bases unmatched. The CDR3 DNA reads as TGTGCCAGCAGCCGGGACAGTGCCCCCTACAATGAGCAGTTCTTC. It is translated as CASSRDSAPYNEQFF.

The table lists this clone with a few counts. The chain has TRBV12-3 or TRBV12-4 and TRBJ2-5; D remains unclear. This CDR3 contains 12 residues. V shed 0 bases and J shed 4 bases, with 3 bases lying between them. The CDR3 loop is CASSLARETQYF. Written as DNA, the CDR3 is TGTGCCAGCAGTTTAGCGCGAGAGACCCAGTACTTC.

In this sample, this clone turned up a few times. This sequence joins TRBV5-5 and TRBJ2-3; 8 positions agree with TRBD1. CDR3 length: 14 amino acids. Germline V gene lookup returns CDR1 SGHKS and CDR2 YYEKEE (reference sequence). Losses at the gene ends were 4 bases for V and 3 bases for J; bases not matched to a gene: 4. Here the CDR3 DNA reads TGTGCCAGCAGCCCCAGACAGGGGACAGATACGCAGTATTTT. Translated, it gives CASSPRQGTDTQYF.

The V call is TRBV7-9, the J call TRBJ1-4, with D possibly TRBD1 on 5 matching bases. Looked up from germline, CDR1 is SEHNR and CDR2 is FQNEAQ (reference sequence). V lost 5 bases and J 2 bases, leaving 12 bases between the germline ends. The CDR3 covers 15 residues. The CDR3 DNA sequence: TGTGCCAGCAGCCCGGGGGGAAGGACTAATGAAAAACTGTTTTTT. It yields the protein CASSPGGRTNEKLFF.

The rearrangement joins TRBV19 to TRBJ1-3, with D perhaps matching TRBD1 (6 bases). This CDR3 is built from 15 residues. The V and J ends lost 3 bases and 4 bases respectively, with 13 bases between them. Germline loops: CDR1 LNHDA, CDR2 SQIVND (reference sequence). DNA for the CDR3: TGTGCCAGTAGTATCTCGGCAGGGGAAGGAAACACCATATATTTT. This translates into CASSISAGEGNTIYF.

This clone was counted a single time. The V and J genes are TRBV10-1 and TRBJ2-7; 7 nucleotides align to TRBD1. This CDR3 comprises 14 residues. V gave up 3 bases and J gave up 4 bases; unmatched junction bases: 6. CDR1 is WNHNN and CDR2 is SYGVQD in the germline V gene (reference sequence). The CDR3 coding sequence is TGCGCCAGCAGTGATGGTGGGACAGCGTACGAGCAGTACTTC. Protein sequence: CASSDGGTAYEQYF.

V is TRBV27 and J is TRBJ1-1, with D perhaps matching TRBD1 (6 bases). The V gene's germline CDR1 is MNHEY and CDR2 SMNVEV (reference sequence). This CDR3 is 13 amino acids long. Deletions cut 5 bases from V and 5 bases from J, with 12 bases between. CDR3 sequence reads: CASSPLQGTEAFF. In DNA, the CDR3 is TGTGCCAGCAGTCCCCTACAGGGAACTGAAGCTTTCTTT.